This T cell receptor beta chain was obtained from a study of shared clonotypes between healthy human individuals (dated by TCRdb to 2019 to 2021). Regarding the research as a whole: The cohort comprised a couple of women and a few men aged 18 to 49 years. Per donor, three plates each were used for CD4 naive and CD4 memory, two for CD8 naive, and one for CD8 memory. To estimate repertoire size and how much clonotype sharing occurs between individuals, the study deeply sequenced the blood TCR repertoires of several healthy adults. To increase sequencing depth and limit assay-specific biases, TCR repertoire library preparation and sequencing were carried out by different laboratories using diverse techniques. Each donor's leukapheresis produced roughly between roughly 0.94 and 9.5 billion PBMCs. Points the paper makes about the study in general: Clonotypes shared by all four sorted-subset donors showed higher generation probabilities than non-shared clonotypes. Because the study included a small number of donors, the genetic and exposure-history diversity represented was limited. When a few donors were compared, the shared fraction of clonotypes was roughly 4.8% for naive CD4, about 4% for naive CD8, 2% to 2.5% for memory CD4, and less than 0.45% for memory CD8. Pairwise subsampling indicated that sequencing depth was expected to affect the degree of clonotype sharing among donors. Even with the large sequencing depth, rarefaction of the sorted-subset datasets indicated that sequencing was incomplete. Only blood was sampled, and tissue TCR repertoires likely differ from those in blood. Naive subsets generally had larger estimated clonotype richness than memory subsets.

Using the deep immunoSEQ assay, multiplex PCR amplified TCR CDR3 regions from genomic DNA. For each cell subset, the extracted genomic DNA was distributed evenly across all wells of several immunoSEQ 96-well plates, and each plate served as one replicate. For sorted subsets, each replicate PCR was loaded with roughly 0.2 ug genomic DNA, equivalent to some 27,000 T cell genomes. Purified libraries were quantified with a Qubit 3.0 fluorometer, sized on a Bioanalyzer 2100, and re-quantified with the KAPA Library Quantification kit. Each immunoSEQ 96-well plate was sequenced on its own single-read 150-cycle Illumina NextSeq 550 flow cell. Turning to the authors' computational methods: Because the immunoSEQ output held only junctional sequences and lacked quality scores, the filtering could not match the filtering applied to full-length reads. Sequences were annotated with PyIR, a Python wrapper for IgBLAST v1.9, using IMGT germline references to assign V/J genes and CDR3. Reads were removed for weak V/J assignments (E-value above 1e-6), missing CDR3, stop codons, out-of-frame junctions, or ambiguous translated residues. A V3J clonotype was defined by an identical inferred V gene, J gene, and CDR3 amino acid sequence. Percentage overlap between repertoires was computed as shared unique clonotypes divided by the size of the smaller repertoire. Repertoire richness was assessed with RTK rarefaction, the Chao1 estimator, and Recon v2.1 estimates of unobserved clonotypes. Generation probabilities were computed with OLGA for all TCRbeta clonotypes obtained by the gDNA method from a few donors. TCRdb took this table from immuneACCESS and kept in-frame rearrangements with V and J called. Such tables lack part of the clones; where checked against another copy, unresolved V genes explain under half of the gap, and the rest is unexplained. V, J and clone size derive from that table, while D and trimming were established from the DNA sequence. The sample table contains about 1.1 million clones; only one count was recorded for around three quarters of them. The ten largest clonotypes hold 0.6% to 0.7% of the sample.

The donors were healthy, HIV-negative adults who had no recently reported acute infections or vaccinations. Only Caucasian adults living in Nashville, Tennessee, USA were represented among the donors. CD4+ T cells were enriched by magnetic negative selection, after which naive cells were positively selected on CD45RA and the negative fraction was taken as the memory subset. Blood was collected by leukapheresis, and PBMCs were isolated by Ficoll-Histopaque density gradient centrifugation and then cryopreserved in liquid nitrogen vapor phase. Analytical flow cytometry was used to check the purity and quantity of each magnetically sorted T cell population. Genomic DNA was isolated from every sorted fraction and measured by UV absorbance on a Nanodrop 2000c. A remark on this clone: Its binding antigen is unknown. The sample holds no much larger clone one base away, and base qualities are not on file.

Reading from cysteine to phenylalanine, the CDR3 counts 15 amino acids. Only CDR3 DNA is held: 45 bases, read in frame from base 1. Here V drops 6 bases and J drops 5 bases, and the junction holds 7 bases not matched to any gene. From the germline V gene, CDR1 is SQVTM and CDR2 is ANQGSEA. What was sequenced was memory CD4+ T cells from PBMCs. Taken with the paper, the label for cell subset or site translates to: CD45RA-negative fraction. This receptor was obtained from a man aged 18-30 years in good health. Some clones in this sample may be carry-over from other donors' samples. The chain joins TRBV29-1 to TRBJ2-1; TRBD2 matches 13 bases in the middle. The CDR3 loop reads CSVWGLAGHNNEQFF. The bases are TGCAGCGTATGGGGACTAGCGGGGCATAACAATGAGCAGTTCTTC.